Listed here is a single T cell receptor beta chain. What it recognizes is unknown. Both about-4-week and about-12-week second-dose recipients were combined. The data were obtained in a study of T cell responses to AZD1222 COVID-19 vaccine. Study observations and caveats: None of the repertoires were sampled until the peak T cell response had passed. The study reported that nearly half of spike-specific TCRs target unmutated variant regions.

Sequenced by immunoSEQ multiplex PCR; TCRdb stores in-frame clones only, minus some. The data hold 150,000 to 200,000 clones, with around 88% observed a single time. Germline V lookup: CDR1 MNHEY, CDR2 SVGEGT. The V and J ends lost 4 bases and 8 bases, in that order; junction bases with no gene match: 7. This CDR3 is 14 amino acids long. The V gene is TRBV6-2 or TRBV6-3, the J gene TRBJ2-3, with 9 bases matching TRBD2. Here the sequenced sample was peripheral blood, taken 28 days after the second AZD1222 dose. The sequence derives from an adult who received the AZD1222 COVID-19 vaccine. DNA of the CDR3: TGTGCCAGCAGTTTCGGGACTAGCTTACTTACGCAGTATTTT. Its protein is CASSFGTSLLTQYF.